This T cell receptor beta chain was documented in a study of blood T cell repertoires in COVID-19. Looking at the study overall: The cDNA or gDNA used as material had been derived from T cells, B-cell-depleted T cells, or PBMCs.

This clone was seen a few times. Germline CDR1 LNHDA, CDR2 SQIVND (reference sequence). This CDR3 has 14 amino acids. Trimming stripped 3 bases from V and 6 bases from J, with 12 bases between. Measured with immunoSEQ multiplex PCR; TCRdb has only the in-frame clones, and not every one. Among tens of thousands of clones listed, around nine tenths were seen once. V usage is TRBV19 and J usage is TRBJ1-5, with TRBD1 as a possible D gene (6 bases). The sequencing input was peripheral blood. This sequence originates from a man aged 65 to 79 with active or convalescent COVID-19. The CDR3 region is CASSIGQFGQPQHF. CDR3 sequence (DNA): TGTGCCAGTAGTATTGGACAGTTCGGTCAGCCCCAGCATTTT.